One and the same sample provided the 19 T cell receptor beta chains below, sequenced in a study of T cell changes during pregnancy in multiple sclerosis. Repertoires were generated with immunoSEQ multiplex PCR, while TCRdb's copy carries only in-frame clones and drops some. Of approximately 64,000 clones in the sample, about 90% are singletons; the top ten hold around 2.3%. Sequenced material: peripheral blood, taken in the first trimester of pregnancy. The origin of the receptors is a female donor with multiple sclerosis, enrolled in a pregnancy study.

The chain has TRBV29-1 and TRBJ2-1; D gene uncertain. V was cut by 6 bases and J by 8 bases, with 11 bases left in between. The CDR3 has 11 amino acids. Germline lookup yields CDR1 SQVTM and CDR2 ANQGSEA. CDR3 sequence: CSVTLSHEQFF. The CDR3 nucleotides read TGCAGCGTAACCTTGAGCCATGAGCAGTTCTTC.

The chain recombines TRBV5-1 with TRBJ2-7, with D perhaps matching TRBD2 (6 bases). The CDR3 runs to 15 residues. The V and J ends lost 0 bases and 4 bases respectively, with 14 bases between them. Germline-derived CDR1 and CDR2 are SGHRS and YFSETQ. The CDR3 DNA reads as TGCGCCAGCAGCTTGGTCACTAGCATGGGGTACGAGCAGTACTTC. This encodes CASSLVTSMGYEQYF.

This sequence joins TRBV6-5 and TRBJ1-2, with a tentative D call TRBD1 (6 bases). The CDR3 is 16 amino acids. V lost 2 bases and J lost 6, with 19 bases in between. From germline, CDR1 is MNHEY and CDR2 SVGAGI. The CDR3 loop reads CASSYTAFGRGHGYTF. The CDR3 bases are TGTGCCAGCAGTTACACGGCTTTCGGCAGGGGCCATGGCTACACCTTC.

The rearrangement links TRBV5-1 to TRBJ1-5, with TRBD1 matching over 7 bases. With 0 bases clipped from V and 2 bases from J, the junction kept 2 bases outside the gene matches. The CDR3 contains 15 residues. Germline V CDR1 and CDR2: SGHRS, YFSETQ. The CDR3 region is CASSLDGTGNQPQHF. The CDR3 bases are TGCGCCAGCAGCTTGGATGGGACAGGCAATCAGCCCCAGCATTTT.

In its sample, this clone was seen once. This sequence joins TRBV7-2 and TRBJ2-2, with 8 positions matching TRBD1. After removal of 5 bases from V and 4 bases from J, the junction contained 9 bases not matched to a gene. Germline V lookup: CDR1 SGHTA, CDR2 FQGNSA. This CDR3 contains 16 residues. The CDR3 here is CASSLLEGTGTGELFF. In DNA, the CDR3 is TGTGCCAGCAGCCTTTTAGAAGGGACAGGCACCGGGGAGCTGTTTTTT.

The gene calls are TRBV9 and TRBJ2-2, with 14 bases that match TRBD2. This CDR3 spans 17 amino acids. V lost 4 bases, J lost 5 bases, and 7 bases stayed unmatched. CDR1 is SGDLS, CDR2 YYNGEE, per germline. DNA of the CDR3: TGTGCCAGCAGCCCAAGCGGACTAGCGGGAGGTACCGGGGAGCTGTTTTTT. Its translation is CASSPSGLAGGTGELFF.

The chain carries TRBV7-6 and TRBJ2-1; no firm D call. The CDR3 has 13 residues. V was cut by 3 bases and J by 6 bases, with 9 bases left in between. Looked up from germline, CDR1 is SGHVS and CDR2 is FNYEAQ. DNA of the CDR3: TGTGCCAGCAGCTTGAGACTGCCCAATGAGCAGTTCTTC. This translates into CASSLRLPNEQFF.

V gene TRBV11-2 combines with J gene TRBJ2-7, with 9 nucleotides matching TRBD1. J was trimmed by 3 bases and V by 8 bases; bases with no gene match: 11. Germline V CDR1 and CDR2: SGHAT, FQNNGV. This CDR3 region has 15 residues. CDR3 nucleotides: TGTGCCAGCCATAAAACCGGGACAGGGAACTACGAGCAGTACTTC. This encodes CASHKTGTGNYEQYF.

The rearrangement uses TRBV4-3 and TRBJ2-7; 7 bases match TRBD1. The CDR3 is 15 amino acids. Germline loops: CDR1 LGHNA, CDR2 YSLEER. The ends lost 5 bases at V and 4 bases at J; junction bases unmatched: 11. In DNA form, the CDR3 reads TGCGCCAGCAGCGCCGGACCGGGACAGTTGTACGAGCAGTACTTC. It codes for CASSAGPGQLYEQYF.

The CDR3 spells CASSSLTSSQFF. CDR3 bases: TGTGCCAGCAGTTCGTTGACTAGTAGCCAGTTCTTC. This chain joins TRBV28 and TRBJ2-1, with a tentative D call TRBD2 (6 bases). The germline V and J ends were trimmed by 4 bases and 13 bases, with 14 bases remaining between them. Germline V gene sequence: CDR1 MDHEN, CDR2 SYDVKM. The CDR3 spans 12 residues.

The V call is TRBV5-6, the J call TRBJ2-3; maybe TRBD1 (6 bases). The CDR3 runs 15 residues. The V and J ends lost 4 bases and 5 bases respectively, with 17 bases between them. Germline V gene sequence: CDR1 SGHDT, CDR2 YYEEEE. Here the CDR3 reads CASSSRDTVGDTQYF. The CDR3 DNA is TGTGCCAGCAGCAGCCGGGACACGGTCGGAGATACGCAGTATTTT.

The V call is TRBV27, the J call TRBJ1-4; D not resolved. The ends were cut back, 6 bases at V and 6 bases at J, with 14 bases in the middle. Per the germline V gene, CDR1 is MNHEY and CDR2 is SMNVEV (reference sequence). This CDR3 region has 14 residues. This chain's CDR3 is CASSLAGLDEKLFF. The DNA of the CDR3 is TGTGCCAGCAGCTTGGCTGGTCTTGATGAAAAACTGTTTTTT.

The gene calls are TRBV7-2 and TRBJ1-4, with TRBD1 identical over 7 bases. Germline assignment: CDR1 SGHTA and CDR2 FQGNSA. Germline trimming cut 2 bases from V and 7 bases from J; bases unmatched to any gene: 4. This CDR3 spans 14 amino acids. The CDR3 is CASSLRQGGEKLFF. In DNA form, the CDR3 reads TGTGCCAGCAGCTTAAGACAGGGAGGTGAAAAACTGTTTTTT.

The chain employs TRBV7-9 and TRBJ1-2; D is perhaps TRBD1 (6 bases). Germline V gives CDR1 SEHNR, CDR2 FQNEAQ (reference sequence). V lost 5 bases and J 8 bases, leaving 21 bases between the germline ends. The CDR3 loop spans 15 amino acids. The CDR3 region has the DNA TGTGCCAGCAGCCCCCCCGGGCGGGGGGCCTACGGCTACACCTTC. Translated, it gives CASSPPGRGAYGYTF.

This chain links TRBV14 with TRBJ2-7, with 10 bases matching TRBD1. This CDR3 comprises 14 residues. Trimming removed 6 bases from V and 4 bases from J; junction bases left unmatched: 6. Germline V gene sequence: CDR1 SGHDN, CDR2 FVKESK. The CDR3 here is CASSRDRGVYEQYF. The CDR3 DNA is TGTGCCAGCAGTCGGGACAGGGGAGTTTACGAGCAGTACTTC.

J is TRBJ2-7 and V is TRBV28, with 10 nucleotides matching TRBD2. The V and J ends lost 6 bases and 5 bases, in that order; junction bases with no gene match: 7. The CDR3 is 14 amino acids. CDR1 is MDHEN and CDR2 is SYDVKM in the germline V gene. The CDR3 loop is CASSRQREGDEQYF. The CDR3 DNA reads as TGTGCCAGCAGCCGCCAGCGGGAGGGCGACGAGCAGTACTTC. Full variable domain (rest looked up from reference TRBV28 and TRBJ2-7): DVKVTQSSRYLVKRTGEKVFLECVQDMDHENMFWYRQDPGLGLRLIYFSYDVKMKEKGDIPEGYSVSREKKERFSLILESASTNQTSMYLCASSRQREGDEQYFGPGTRLTVT.

This CDR3 is CASSYRGASNQPQHF. The CDR3 coding sequence is TGTGCCAGCAGTTACCGGGGGGCTAGCAATCAGCCCCAGCATTTT. The chain couples TRBV6-6 to TRBJ1-5, with a weak D call TRBD1 (6 bases). The CDR3 spans 15 residues. From germline, CDR1 is MNHNY and CDR2 SVGAGI (reference sequence). Trimming left V 2 bases short and J 0 bases short, with 8 bases between.

This clone was seen a single time. The J gene is TRBJ2-7, the V gene TRBV19; 10 positions agree with TRBD1. With V trimmed by 9 bases and J by 0 bases, 8 bases remained unmatched. Germline V lookup: CDR1 LNHDA, CDR2 SQIVND (reference sequence). This CDR3 comprises 15 residues. The CDR3 nucleotides are TGTGCCAGCAAATCCGGGACAGGGGCCTCCTACGAGCAGTACTTC. Translated, it gives CASKSGTGASYEQYF.

CDR3 region: CASSWASVTDTQYF. The CDR3 bases are TGTGCCAGCAGTTGGGCTAGCGTCACAGATACGCAGTATTTT. The rearrangement joins TRBV6-5 to TRBJ2-3; weak D call: TRBD2 (6 bases). With 4 bases removed from V and 2 bases from J, the gap between germline ends came to 10 bases. This CDR3 contains 14 residues. Germline CDR1 is MNHEY and CDR2 is SVGAGI.